This record concerns one T cell receptor beta chain sequence. As yet, its antigen is unknown. Trimming left V 0 bases short and J 2 bases short, with 10 bases between. Germline loops: CDR1 SGHRS, CDR2 YFSETQ. CDR3 size: 15 residues. This sample stems from a study of T-cell reconstitution after alpha-beta-depleted transplantation in children. Findings and limits, study-wide: T-cell numbers and diversity, one year after transplant, stemmed largely from T cells that were newly produced.

Unique molecular identifiers were incorporated during preparation of the TCRbeta library. MiXCR was run by TCRdb on the PCR reads, yielding one entry per CDR3 protein. Of approximately 400,000 distinct CDR3 sequences listed, 15% to 20% are singletons. The source was PBMCs, mostly from graft donor cells, collected 360 days after TCRalphabeta/CD19-depleted stem cell transplant. The chain has TRBV5-1 and TRBJ2-3, with D maybe TRBD2 (6 bases). This TCR derives from a boy in the first two years of life who had a stem cell transplant for Wiskott-Aldrich syndrome, so the T cells may come from the graft donor. CDR3 protein: CASSLDGGDTDTQYF. The CDR3 nucleotides are TGCGCCAGCAGCTTGGACGGCGGGGACACAGATACGCAGTATTTT.